This is a list of T cell receptor beta chains from one sample in a study of T-cell reconstitution after alpha-beta-depleted transplantation in children. Using its own MiXCR run on the PCR reads, TCRdb lists one record per CDR3 protein. The sample includes roughly 120,000 distinct CDR3 sequences, 23% seen only once; the top ten take about 11%. The sequencing used PBMCs, mostly from graft donor cells, collected 180 days after TCRalphabeta/CD19-depleted stem cell transplant. Receptors were obtained from a male patient between 2 and 10 years old who had a stem cell transplant for chronic granulomatous disease, so the T cells may come from the graft donor. The CDR3 runs from the conserved cysteine through the conserved F or W. A D gene is named only where the DNA matches it firmly. The size of a clone is reported for some rows only, either as once, few or many, or as a class for expanded clones.

>TRBV12-3/TRBV12-4|NA|NA|14|TRBJ1-1
TGTGCCAGCGCCCTGAACGCTGCGAACACTGAAGCTTTCTTT
CASALNAANTEAFF
>TRBV20-1|NA|many|12|TRBJ2-1
TGCAGTGGGGACGCAGGGCTCAATGAGCAGTTCTTC
CSGDAGLNEQFF
>TRBV20-1|NA|few|15|TRBJ1-1
TGCAGTGCTAGAGATTACAGGACAGTGAACACTGAAGCTTTCTTT
CSARDYRTVNTEAFF
>TRBV12-3/TRBV12-4|TRBD2|many|16|TRBJ2-1
TGTGCCAGCAGTTTCCAAGTTCGGGGGGGCCTGGGTGAGCAGTTCTTC
CASSFQVRGGLGEQFF
>TRBV29-1|NA|NA|13|TRBJ2-5
TGCAGCGTTTCCTTGTCAGGGGGGGAGACCCAGTACTTC
CSVSLSGGETQYF
>TRBV12-3/TRBV12-4|NA|few|11|TRBJ2-4
TGTGCCAGCAGTTTAGCTGCCATTCAGTACTTC
CASSLAAIQYF
>TRBV6-1|NA|few|15|TRBJ2-3
TGTGCCAGCAAGGGGGGGCAGACTAGCACAGATACGCAGTATTTT
CASKGGQTSTDTQYF
>TRBV7-2|NA|NA|13|TRBJ2-2
TGTGCCAGCGCCCAATCGAACACCGGGGAGCTGTTTTTT
CASAQSNTGELFF
>TRBV20-1|NA|many|11|TRBJ2-3
TGCAGTGCCACAGCGGGAGATACGCAGTATTTT
CSATAGDTQYF
>TRBV12-3/TRBV12-4|TRBD2|many|14|TRBJ2-1
TGTGCCAGCACTTCGGGACTAGCGGGAGATGAGCAGTTCTTC
CASTSGLAGDEQFF
>TRBV5-5|TRBD2|many|15|TRBJ2-3
TGTGCCAGCAGCGCCGGGGGGTCTAGCACAGATACGCAGTATTTT
CASSAGGSSTDTQYF
>TRBV18|NA|NA|13|TRBJ2-3
TGTGCCAGCTCACTTTTAGAGGCAGATACGCAGTATTTT
CASSLLEADTQYF
>TRBV3-1|TRBD2|few|17|TRBJ2-5
TGTGCCAGCAGCCCCCGGAACGGCGGGGGGCTGTGGGAGACCCAGTACTTC
CASSPRNGGGLWETQYF
>TRBV15|NA|NA|16|TRBJ2-1
TGTGCCACCAGCAGAGTCGCGGGTTCCTCCTACAATGAGCAGTTCTTC
CATSRVAGSSYNEQFF
>TRBV12-3/TRBV12-4|NA|NA|13|TRBJ1-1
TGTGCCAGCAGTTTAGCCTACGCCTGGGAAGCTTTCTTT
CASSLAYAWEAFF
>TRBV5-1|NA|NA|15|TRBJ2-3
TGCGCCAGCAGCCCCATGGGGGGCCGACGACATACGCAGTATTTT
CASSPMGGRRHTQYF
>TRBV12-3/TRBV12-4|NA|NA|14|TRBJ1-1
TGTGCCAGCAGTCCCGGGAGCCTTAACACTGAAGCTTTCTTT
CASSPGSLNTEAFF
>TRBV5-1|TRBD2|many|13|TRBJ2-7
TGCGCCAGATGGGGACTAGCGCCGGACGAGCAGTACTTC
CARWGLAPDEQYF
>TRBV5-1|NA|many|12|TRBJ1-2
TGCGCCAGCAGCTCGGACGGAGATGGCTACACCTTC
CASSSDGDGYTF
>TRBV7-2|TRBD1|few|15|TRBJ2-7
TGTGCCAGCAGCTTCGAACGGGACAGAGGATACGAGCAGTACTTC
CASSFERDRGYEQYF